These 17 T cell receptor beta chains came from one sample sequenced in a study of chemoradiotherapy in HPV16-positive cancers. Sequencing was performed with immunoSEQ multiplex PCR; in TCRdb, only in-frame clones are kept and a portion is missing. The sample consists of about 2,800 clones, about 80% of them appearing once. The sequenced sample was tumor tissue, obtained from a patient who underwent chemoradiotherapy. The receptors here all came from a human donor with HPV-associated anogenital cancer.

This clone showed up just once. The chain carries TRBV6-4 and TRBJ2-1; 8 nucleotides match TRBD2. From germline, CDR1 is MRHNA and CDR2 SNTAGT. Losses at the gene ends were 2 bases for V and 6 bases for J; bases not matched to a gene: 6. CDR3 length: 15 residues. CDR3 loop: CASSDTAGGVNEQFF. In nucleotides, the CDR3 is TGTGCCAGCAGTGACACGGCGGGGGGCGTCAATGAGCAGTTCTTC.

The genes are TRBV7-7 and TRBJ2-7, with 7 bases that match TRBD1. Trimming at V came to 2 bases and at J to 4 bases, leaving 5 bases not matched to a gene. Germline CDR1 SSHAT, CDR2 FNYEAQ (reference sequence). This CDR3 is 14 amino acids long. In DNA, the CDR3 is TGTGCCAGCAGCTTAACGACAGGGTCGTACGAGCAGTACTTC. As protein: CASSLTTGSYEQYF.

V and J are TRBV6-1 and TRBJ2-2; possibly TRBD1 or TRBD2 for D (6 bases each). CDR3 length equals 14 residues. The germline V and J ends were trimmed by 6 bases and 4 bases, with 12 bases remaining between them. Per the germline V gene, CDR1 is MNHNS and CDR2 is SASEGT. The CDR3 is CASRRDTTTGELFF. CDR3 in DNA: TGTGCCAGCAGGCGGGACACAACCACCGGGGAGCTGTTTTTT.

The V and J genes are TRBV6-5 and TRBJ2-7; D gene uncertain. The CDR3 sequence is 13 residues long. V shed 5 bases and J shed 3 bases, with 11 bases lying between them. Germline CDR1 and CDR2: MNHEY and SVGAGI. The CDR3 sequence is CASSPRHNYEQYF. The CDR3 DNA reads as TGTGCCAGCAGTCCCCGCCACAACTACGAGCAGTACTTC.

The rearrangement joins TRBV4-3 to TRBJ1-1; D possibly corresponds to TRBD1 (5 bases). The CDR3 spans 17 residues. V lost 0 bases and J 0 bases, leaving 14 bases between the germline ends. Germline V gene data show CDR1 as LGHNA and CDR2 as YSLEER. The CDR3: CASSQDPTGGMNTEAFF. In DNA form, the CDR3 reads TGCGCCAGCAGCCAAGATCCCACAGGCGGAATGAACACTGAAGCTTTCTTT.

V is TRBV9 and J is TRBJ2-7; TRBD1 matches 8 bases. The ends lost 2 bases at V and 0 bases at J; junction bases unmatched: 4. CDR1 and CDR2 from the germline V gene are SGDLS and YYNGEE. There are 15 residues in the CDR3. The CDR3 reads CASSVGTGLSYEQYF. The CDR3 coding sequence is TGTGCCAGCAGCGTTGGGACAGGACTCTCCTACGAGCAGTACTTC. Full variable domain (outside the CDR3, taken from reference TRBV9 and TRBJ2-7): DSGVTQTPKHLITATGQRVTLRCSPRSGDLSVYWYQQSLDQGLQFLIQYYNGEERAKGNILERFSAQQFPDLHSELNLSSLELGDSALYFCASSVGTGLSYEQYFGPGTRLTVT.

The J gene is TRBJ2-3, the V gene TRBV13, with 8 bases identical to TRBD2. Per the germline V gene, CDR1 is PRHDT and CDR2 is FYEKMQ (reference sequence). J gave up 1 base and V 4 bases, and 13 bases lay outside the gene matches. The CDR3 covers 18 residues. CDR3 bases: TGTGCCAGCAGCTCGCCCCGGGGGGGCGATTTTGGCACAGATACGCAGTATTTT. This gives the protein CASSSPRGGDFGTDTQYF.

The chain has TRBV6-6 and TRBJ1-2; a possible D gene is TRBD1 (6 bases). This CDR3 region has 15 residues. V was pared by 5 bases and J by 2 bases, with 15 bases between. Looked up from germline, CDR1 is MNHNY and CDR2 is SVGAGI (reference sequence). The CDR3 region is CASSHYEDRNYGYTF. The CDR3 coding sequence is TGTGCCAGCAGTCATTACGAAGACAGGAACTATGGCTACACCTTC.

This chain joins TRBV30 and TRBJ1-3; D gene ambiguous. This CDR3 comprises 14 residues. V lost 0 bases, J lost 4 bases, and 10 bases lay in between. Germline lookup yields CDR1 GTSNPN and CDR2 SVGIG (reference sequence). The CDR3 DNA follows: TGTGCCTGGAGTGTAAGGCGGCAGGGAAACACCATATATTTT. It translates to CAWSVRRQGNTIYF.

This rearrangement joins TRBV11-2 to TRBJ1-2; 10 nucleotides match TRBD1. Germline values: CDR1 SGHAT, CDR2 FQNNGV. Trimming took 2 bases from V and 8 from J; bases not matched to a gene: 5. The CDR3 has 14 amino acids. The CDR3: CASSLRGQGEGYTF. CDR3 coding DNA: TGTGCCAGCAGCTTACGAGGACAGGGGGAAGGCTACACCTTC.

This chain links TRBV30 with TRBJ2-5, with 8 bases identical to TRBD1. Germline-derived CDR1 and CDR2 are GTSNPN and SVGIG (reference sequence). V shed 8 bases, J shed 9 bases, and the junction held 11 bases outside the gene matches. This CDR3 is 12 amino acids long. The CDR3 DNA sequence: TGTGCCGGGCAGACAGGGGAATGGTCCCAGTACTTC. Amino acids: CAGQTGEWSQYF.

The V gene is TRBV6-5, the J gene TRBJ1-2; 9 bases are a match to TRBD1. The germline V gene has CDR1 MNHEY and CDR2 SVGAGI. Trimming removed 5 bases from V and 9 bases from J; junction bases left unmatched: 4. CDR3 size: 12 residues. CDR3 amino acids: CASSPGQGRYTF. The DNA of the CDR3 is TGTGCCAGCAGTCCCGGACAGGGGCGCTACACCTTC.

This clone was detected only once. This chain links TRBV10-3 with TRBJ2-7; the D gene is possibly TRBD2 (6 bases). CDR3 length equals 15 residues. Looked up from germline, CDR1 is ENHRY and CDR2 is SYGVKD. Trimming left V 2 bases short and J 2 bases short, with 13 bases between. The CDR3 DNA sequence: TGTGCCATCAGTGAGGCCACAGGCGGGGCCTACGAGCAGTACTTC. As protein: CAISEATGGAYEQYF.

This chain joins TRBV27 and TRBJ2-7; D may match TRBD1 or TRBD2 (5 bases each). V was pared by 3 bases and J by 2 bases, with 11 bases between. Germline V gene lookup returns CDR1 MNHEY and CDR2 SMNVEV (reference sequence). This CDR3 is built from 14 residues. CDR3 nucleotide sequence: TGTGCCAGCAGTTTGGATAGGGACGCCTACGAGCAGTACTTC. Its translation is CASSLDRDAYEQYF.

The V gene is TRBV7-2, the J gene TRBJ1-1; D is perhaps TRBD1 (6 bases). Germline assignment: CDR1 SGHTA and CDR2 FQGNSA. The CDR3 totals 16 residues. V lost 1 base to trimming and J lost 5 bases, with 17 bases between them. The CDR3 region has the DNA TGTGCCAGCAGCTTAGGGGCCGACAGGTCGGGAACTGAAGCTTTCTTT. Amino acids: CASSLGADRSGTEAFF.

The CDR3 nucleotides read TGTGCCATCAGTGGACCCCAAGGCACTGAAGCTTTCTTT. It specifies CAISGPQGTEAFF. The rearrangement links TRBV10-3 to TRBJ1-1; D is unresolved. The CDR3 contains 13 residues. Per the germline V gene, CDR1 is ENHRY and CDR2 is SYGVKD. With 4 bases removed from V and 4 bases from J, the gap between germline ends came to 10 bases.

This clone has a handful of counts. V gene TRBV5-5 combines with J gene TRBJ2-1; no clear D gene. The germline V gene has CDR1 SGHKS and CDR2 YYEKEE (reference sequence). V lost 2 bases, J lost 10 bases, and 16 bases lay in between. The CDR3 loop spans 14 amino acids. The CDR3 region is CASSFSWAKLEQFF. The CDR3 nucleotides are TGTGCCAGCAGCTTTTCCTGGGCCAAATTGGAGCAGTTCTTC.